Included here is one TCR beta chain sequence, with context. Its antigen is not known. This entry belongs to a study of OX40 agonist ivuxolimab in advanced cancers. Here immunoSEQ multiplex PCR was the method, and the copy in TCRdb shows in-frame clones only, minus some. The data contain about 22,000 clones, just under 85% of them singletons. The study, taken as a whole, reports: Expanded clones tended on average to be more numerous among CD8+ T cells than CD4+.

This clonotype was obtained from an adult with an advanced solid tumor such as melanoma, head and neck, liver or kidney cancer. The source was CD4+ or CD8+ T cells sorted from blood, collected in a trial of the OX40 agonist ivuxolimab.

Here the CDR3 reads CASSLEGRMYQETQYF. DNA for the CDR3: TGTGCCAGCAGCTTGGAGGGACGGATGTACCAAGAGACCCAGTACTTC. The chain joins TRBV7-8 to TRBJ2-5, with D maybe TRBD2 (6 bases). Germline CDR1 reads SGHVS; CDR2 reads FQNEAQ. Trimming left V 3 bases short and J 0 bases short, with 14 bases between. This CDR3 is built from 16 residues.